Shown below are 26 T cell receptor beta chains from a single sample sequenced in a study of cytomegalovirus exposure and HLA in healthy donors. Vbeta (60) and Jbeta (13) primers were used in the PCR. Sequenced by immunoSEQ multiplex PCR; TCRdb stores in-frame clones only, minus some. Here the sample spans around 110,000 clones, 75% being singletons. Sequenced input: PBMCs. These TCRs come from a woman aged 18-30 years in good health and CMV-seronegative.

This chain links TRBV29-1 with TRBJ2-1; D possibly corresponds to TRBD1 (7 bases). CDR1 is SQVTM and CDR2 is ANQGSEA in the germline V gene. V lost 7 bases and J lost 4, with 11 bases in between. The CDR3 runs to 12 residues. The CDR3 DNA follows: TGCAGCGGGGGGGACAGATACAATGAGCAGTTCTTC. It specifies CSGGDRYNEQFF.

CDR3 amino acids: CAWLQGGKLFF. DNA of the CDR3: TGTGCCTGGCTACAAGGAGGAAAACTGTTTTTT. The chain uses TRBV30 and TRBJ1-4, with unresolved D. Trimming shortened V by 5 bases and J by 10 bases, and 11 bases separated the two germline ends. From germline, CDR1 is GTSNPN and CDR2 SVGIG (reference sequence). The CDR3 runs to 11 residues.

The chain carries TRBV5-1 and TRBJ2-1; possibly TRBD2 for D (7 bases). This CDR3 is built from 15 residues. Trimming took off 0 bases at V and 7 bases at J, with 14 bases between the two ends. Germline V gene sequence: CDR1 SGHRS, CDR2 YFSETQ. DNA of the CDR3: TGCGCCAGCAGCTTGGAGGGGGGGCCGTGGAATGAGCAGTTCTTC. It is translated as CASSLEGGPWNEQFF.

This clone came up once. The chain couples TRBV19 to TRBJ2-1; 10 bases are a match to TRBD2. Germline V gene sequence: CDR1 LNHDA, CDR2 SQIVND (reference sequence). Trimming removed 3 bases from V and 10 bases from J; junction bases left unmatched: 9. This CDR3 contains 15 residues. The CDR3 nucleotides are TGTGCCAGTAGTATTAGCGGGGGGCCCTTCGGGGAGCAGTTCTTC. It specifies CASSISGGPFGEQFF.

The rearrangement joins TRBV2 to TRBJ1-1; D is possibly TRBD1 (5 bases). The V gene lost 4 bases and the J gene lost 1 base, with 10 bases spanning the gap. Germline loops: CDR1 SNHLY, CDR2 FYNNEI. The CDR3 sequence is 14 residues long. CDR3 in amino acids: CASSARQSNTEAFF. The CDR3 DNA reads TGTGCCAGCAGTGCTAGACAGTCGAACACTGAAGCTTTCTTT.

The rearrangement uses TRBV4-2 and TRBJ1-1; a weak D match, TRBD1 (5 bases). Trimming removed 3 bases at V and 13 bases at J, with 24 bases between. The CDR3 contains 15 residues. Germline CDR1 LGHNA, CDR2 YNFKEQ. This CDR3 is CASSHPTGGASDGFF. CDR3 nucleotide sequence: TGTGCCAGCAGCCACCCCACGGGGGGAGCATCAGACGGTTTCTTT.

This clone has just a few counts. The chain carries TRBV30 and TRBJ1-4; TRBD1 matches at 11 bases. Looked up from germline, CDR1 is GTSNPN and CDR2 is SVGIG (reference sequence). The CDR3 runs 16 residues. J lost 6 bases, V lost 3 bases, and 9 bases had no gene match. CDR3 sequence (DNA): TGTGCCTGGAGCCTTGGGACAGGGGGTCGATATGAAAAACTGTTTTTT. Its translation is CAWSLGTGGRYEKLFF.

The CDR3 DNA sequence: TGTGCCAGCAGACTAGACAGGGATGATGGCTACACCTTC. It translates to CASRLDRDDGYTF. The gene calls are TRBV5-6 and TRBJ1-2; 7 nucleotides agree with TRBD1. Germline V gene sequence: CDR1 SGHDT, CDR2 YYEEEE. V lost 5 bases and J lost 6; bases outside the gene matches: 7. The CDR3 has 13 residues.

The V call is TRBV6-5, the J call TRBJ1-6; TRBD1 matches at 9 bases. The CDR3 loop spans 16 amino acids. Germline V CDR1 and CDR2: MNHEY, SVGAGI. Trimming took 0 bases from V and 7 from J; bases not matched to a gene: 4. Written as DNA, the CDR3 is TGTGCCAGCAGTTACTCGATTGGGACAGGGAATTCACCCCTCCACTTT. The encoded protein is CASSYSIGTGNSPLHF.

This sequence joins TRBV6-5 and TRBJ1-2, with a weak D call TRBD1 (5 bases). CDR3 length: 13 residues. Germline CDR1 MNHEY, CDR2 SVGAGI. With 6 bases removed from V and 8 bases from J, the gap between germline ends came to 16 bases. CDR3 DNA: TGTGCCAGCAGCTACAGGCAGGGTGAGGGCTACACCTTC. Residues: CASSYRQGEGYTF.

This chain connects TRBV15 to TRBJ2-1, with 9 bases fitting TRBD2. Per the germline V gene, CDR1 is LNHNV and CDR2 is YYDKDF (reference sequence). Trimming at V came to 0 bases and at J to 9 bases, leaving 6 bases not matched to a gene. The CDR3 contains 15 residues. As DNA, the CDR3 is TGTGCCACCAGCAGAGAAGGGCGGGGGGGCGTTGAGCAGTTCTTC. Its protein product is CATSREGRGGVEQFF.

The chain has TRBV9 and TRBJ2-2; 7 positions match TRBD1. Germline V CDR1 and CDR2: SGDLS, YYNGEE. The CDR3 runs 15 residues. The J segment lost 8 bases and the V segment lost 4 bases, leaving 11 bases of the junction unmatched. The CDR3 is CASSSNEGAGGELFF. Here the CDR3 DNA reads TGTGCCAGCAGCTCCAATGAGGGGGCCGGGGGGGAGCTGTTTTTT.

CDR3 sequence reads: CASSRDSEFYEQYF. The CDR3 coding sequence is TGTGCCAGCAGCCGGGACAGTGAATTCTACGAGCAGTACTTC. J is TRBJ2-7 and V is TRBV5-6; 7 nucleotides align to TRBD1. This CDR3 has 14 residues. Germline values: CDR1 SGHDT, CDR2 YYEEEE. V shed 4 bases, J shed 3 bases, and the junction held 7 bases outside the gene matches.

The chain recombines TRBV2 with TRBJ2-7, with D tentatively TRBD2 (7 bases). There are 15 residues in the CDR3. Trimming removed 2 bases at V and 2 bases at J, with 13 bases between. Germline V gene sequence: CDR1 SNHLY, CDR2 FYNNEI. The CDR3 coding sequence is TGTGCCAGCAGTGAACCCGGGGGGCGCACCTACGAGCAGTACTTC. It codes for CASSEPGGRTYEQYF.

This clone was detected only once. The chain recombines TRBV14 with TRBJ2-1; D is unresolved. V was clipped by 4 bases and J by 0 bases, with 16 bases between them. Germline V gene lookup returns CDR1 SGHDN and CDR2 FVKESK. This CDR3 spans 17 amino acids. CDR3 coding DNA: TGTGCCAGCAGCCCTTGGGTCCGGTCGGGCTCCTACAATGAGCAGTTCTTC. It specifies CASSPWVRSGSYNEQFF.

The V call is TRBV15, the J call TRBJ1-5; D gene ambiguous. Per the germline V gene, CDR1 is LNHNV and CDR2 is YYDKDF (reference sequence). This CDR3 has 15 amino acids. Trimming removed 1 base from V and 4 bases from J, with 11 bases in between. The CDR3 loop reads CATSRVRGENQPQHF. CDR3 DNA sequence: TGTGCCACCAGCAGAGTGAGAGGTGAGAATCAGCCCCAGCATTTT.

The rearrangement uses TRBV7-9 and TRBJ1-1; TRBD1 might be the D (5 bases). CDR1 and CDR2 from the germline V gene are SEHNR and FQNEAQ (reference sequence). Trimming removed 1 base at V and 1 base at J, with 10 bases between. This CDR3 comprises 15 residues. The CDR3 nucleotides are TGTGCCAGCAGCTTAGACCGGGGGGGGAACACTGAAGCTTTCTTT. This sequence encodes CASSLDRGGNTEAFF.

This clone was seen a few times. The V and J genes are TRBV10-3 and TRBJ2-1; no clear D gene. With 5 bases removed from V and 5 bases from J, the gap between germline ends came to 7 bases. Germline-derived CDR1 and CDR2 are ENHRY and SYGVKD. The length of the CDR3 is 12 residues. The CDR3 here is CAISPLDNEQFF. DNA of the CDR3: TGTGCCATCAGTCCCCTAGACAATGAGCAGTTCTTC.

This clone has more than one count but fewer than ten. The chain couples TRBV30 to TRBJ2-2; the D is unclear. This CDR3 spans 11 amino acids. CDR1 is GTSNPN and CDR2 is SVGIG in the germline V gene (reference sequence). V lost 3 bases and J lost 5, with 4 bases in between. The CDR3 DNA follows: TGTGCCTGGAGGCGTACCGGGGAGCTGTTTTTT. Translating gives CAWRRTGELFF.

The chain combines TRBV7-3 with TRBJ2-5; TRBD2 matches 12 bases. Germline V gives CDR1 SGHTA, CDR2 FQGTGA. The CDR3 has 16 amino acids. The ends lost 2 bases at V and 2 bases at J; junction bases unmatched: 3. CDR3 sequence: CASSLGTSGLQETQYF. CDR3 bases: TGTGCCAGCAGCTTAGGGACTAGCGGGTTACAAGAGACCCAGTACTTC.

The DNA of the CDR3 is TGTGCCAGCAGCGCGGGGGGAGGTTTCAATTTCCAAGAGACCCAGTACTTC. It is translated as CASSAGGGFNFQETQYF. This chain connects TRBV9 to TRBJ2-5, with 7 bases that match TRBD2. Germline-derived CDR1 and CDR2 are SGDLS and YYNGEE. The trim removed 3 bases at V and 1 base at J, leaving 12 bases unmatched. The CDR3 sequence is 17 residues long.

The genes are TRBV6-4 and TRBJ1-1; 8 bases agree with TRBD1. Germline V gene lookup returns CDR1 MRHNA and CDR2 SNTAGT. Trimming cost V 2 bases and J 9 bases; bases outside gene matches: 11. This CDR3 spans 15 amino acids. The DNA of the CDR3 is TGTGCCAGCAGTGACCCGCTTTCAAGGACAGGGAAAGCTTTCTTT. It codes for CASSDPLSRTGKAFF.

The CDR3 DNA is TGTGCCAGCAGTTACGTAGCGGGGATCACAGATACGCAGTATTTT. It yields the protein CASSYVAGITDTQYF. This sequence joins TRBV6-5 and TRBJ2-3; 8 positions agree with TRBD2. V lost 2 bases and J lost 2; bases outside the gene matches: 3. The CDR3 spans 15 residues. The germline gives CDR1 MNHEY, CDR2 SVGAGI.

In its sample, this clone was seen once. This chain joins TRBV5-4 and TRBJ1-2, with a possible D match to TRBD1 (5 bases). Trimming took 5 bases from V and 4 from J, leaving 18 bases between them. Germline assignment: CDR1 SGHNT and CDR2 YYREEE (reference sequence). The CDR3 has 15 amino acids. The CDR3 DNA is TGTGCCAGCAGAGGTGAGGCAGGGATTGTCTATGGCTACACCTTC. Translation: CASRGEAGIVYGYTF.

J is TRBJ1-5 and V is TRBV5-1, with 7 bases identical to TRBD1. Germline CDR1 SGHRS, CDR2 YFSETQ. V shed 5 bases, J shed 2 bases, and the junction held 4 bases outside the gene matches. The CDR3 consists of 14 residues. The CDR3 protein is CASSYGQGNQPQHF. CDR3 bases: TGCGCCAGCAGTTATGGACAGGGCAATCAGCCCCAGCATTTT.

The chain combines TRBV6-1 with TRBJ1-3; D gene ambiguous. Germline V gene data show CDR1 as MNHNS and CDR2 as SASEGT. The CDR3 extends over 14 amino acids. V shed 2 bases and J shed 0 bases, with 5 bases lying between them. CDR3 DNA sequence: TGTGCCAGCAGTGAACTAGGCTCTGGAAACACCATATATTTT. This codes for CASSELGSGNTIYF.